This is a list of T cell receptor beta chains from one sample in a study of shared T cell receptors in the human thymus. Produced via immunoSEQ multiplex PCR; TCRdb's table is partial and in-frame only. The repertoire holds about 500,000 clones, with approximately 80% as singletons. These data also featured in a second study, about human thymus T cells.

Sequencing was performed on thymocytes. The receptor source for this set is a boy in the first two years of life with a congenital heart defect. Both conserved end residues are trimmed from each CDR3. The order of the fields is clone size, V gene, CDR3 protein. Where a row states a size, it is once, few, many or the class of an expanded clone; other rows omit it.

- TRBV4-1 ASSPGGLADVYSYNEQF
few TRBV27 ASSKAETGNEQF
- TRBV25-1 ASSELTGNVEKLF
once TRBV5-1 ASSLASFRTTNEKLF
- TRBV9 ASSVEGEGRTSGNTIY
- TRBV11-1 ASSRGYEQY
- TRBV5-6 ASSNGTGAPTNEKLF
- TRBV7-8 ASSLGPGDTQY
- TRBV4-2 ASSPPVGLAGVRFQETQY
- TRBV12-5 ASGLVPTHTLNTEAF
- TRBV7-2 ASSPGGAHEQY
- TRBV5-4 ASSLVGADNEQF
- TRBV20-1 SATRGYGYT
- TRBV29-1 SVSHQREVGELF
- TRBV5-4 ASGLAGGQNTGELF
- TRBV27 ASSSSPGTSGRYYEQY
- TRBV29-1 SVSQGYDEQY
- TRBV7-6 ASRSREIQETQY
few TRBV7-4 ASSLHVALAGGRSNNEQF
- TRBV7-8 ASSLERQYPNQPQH
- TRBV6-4 ASSDLAGSYNEQF
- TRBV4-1 ASSKEGRKEKLF
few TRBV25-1 ASRDTGLAGEGEQF
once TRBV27 ASSSSGTPNYGYT
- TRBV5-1 ASSYGQGAGYEQY
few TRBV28 ASSLYASGRPSSYNEQF
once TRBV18 ASSPSRYFTEAF
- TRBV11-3 ASMTGLTGELF
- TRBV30 AYTIRETFYNEQF
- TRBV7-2 ASSLAATIPGTGNRGYT
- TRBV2 ASSDGAGRGDEQF
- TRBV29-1 STVVSTSEQY
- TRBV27 ASSSSGRTPEQY
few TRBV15 ATSRDRSTTYEQY
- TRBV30 ACNTGGTGELF
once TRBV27 ASSCYGQTQETQY
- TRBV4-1 ASSQAAGTGSSDTEAF
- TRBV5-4 ASSPGTRSYNEQF
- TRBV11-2 ASSPWGGLGGYT
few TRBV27 ASIRQGARDNEQF
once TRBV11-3 ASSLWGWSGVSYEQY
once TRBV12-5 ASGLAGGPPQY
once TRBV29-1 SVRSPPRERAF
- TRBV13 ASSSATGLAALRSTDTQY
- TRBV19 AAQGLGTGELF
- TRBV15 ATSRDIMPSGKSYEQY
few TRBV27 ASSLTREDEQF
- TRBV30 AWSHGPPGADTQY
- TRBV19 ASSIVVQTNQPQH
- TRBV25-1 ASSTTPGYEQY
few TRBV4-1 ASSQGLGTGLREQY
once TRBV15 ATSRGPTGTMNTEAF
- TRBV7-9 ASSWGDAVPYEQY